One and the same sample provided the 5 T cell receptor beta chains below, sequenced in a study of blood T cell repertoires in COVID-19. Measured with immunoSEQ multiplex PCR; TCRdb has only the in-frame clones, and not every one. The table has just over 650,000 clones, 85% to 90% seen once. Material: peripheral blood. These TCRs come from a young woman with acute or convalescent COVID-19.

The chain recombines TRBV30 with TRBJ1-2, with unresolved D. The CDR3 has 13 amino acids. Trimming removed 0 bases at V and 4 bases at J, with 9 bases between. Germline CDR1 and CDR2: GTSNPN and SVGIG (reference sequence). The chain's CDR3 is CAWSVQTFYGYTF. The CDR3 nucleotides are TGTGCCTGGAGTGTACAGACATTCTATGGCTACACCTTC.

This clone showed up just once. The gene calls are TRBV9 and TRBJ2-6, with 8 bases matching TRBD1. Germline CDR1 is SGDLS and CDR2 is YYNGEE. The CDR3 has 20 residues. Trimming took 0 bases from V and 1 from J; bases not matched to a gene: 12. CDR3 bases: TGTGCCAGCAGCGTAGCTAACCAGGGGGCATTAACTTCTGGGGCCAACGTCCTGACTTTC. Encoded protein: CASSVANQGALTSGANVLTF.

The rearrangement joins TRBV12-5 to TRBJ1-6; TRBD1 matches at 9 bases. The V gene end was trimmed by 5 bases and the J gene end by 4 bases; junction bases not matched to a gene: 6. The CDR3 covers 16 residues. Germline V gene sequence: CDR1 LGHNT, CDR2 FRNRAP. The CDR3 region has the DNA TGTGCTAGTGGTCGCGGGACAGGGCCTTATAATTCACCCCTCCACTTT. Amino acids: CASGRGTGPYNSPLHF. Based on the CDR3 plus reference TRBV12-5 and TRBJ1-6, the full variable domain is DARVTQTPRHKVTEMGQEVTMRCQPILGHNTVFWYRQTMMQGLELLAYFRNRAPLDDSGMPKDRFSAEMPDATLATLKIQPSEPRDSAVYFCASGRGTGPYNSPLHFGNGTRLTVT.

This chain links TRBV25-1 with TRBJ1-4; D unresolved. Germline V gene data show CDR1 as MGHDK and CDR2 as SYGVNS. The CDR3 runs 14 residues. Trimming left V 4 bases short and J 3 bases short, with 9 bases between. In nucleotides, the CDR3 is TGTGCCAGCAGTGCAGGCATCGCTAATGAAAAACTGTTTTTT. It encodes CASSAGIANEKLFF.

CDR3 protein: CASSFRTGKGPEAFF. Here the CDR3 DNA reads TGTGCCAGCAGCTTTCGAACAGGTAAAGGCCCTGAAGCTTTCTTT. The chain couples TRBV5-6 to TRBJ1-1, with TRBD1 as a possible D gene (5 bases). CDR1 and CDR2 from the germline V gene are SGHDT and YYEEEE. Deletions cut 2 bases from V and 6 bases from J, with 17 bases between. CDR3 size: 15 residues. The whole variable domain, remainder taken from reference TRBV5-6 and TRBJ1-1, is DAGVTQSPTHLIKTRGQQVTLRCSPKSGHDTVSWYQQALGQGPQFIFQYYEEEERQRGNFPDRFSGHQFPNYSSELNVNALLLGDSALYLCASSFRTGKGPEAFFGQGTRLTVV.